This T cell receptor beta chain was identified in a study of cytotoxic CD8 clonotypes in ibrutinib-treated CLL. At the level of the study: The taking of response samples occurred after a median 12 months of treatment, with a range of 6 to 36. Study-wide findings and caveats: The study found clonality rose at ibrutinib response, then fell toward baseline at progression.

Profiled with immunoSEQ multiplex PCR; TCRdb holds only in-frame clones, not every one. The top ten clones hold about 7.6% of a sample with under 150,000 clones, around 80% of them seen once. Comment on this clone: Its cognate antigen is unknown.

J gave up 4 bases and V 5 bases, and 3 bases lay outside the gene matches. Germline lookup yields CDR1 LNHNV and CDR2 YYDKDF (reference sequence). The CDR3 is 13 amino acids. The material was PBMCs, obtained after 36 months of ibrutinib treatment. The chain couples TRBV15 to TRBJ2-7, with TRBD2 matching over 9 bases. The TCR was taken from a human donor with chronic lymphocytic leukemia. The CDR3 loop reads CATSLSGRYEQYF. The CDR3 DNA reads TGTGCCACCAGCCTTAGCGGGAGATACGAGCAGTACTTC.